These 26 T cell receptor beta chains came from one sample sequenced in a study of identical twins. TCRdb processed the 5' RACE reads anew with MiXCR; each CDR3 protein has one entry. The sample holds roughly 630,000 distinct CDR3 sequences, roughly 7.1% seen once. This sample was shared with a second study, whose subject was yellow fever vaccine responses in identical twins.

The specimen was PBMCs. The receptor source for this set is a woman aged 18-29 years in good health.

V gene TRBV20-1 combines with J gene TRBJ2-1; TRBD2 matches 8 bases. V trimming: 0 bases; J trimming: 5 bases; junction bases outside the gene matches: 12. Germline values: CDR1 DFQATT, CDR2 SNEGSKA (reference sequence). The CDR3 is made up of 17 amino acids. CDR3 in amino acids: CSARDLPGGPEDNEQFF. CDR3 bases: TGCAGTGCTAGAGATTTGCCGGGAGGGCCAGAGGACAATGAGCAGTTCTTC.

Ten or more counts support this clonotype. The CDR3 region is CASSLSGFYGYTF. The CDR3 DNA sequence: TGTGCCAGCAGCCTCTCAGGTTTTTATGGCTACACCTTC. This rearrangement joins TRBV6-1 to TRBJ1-2; D ambiguous. CDR1 is MNHNS, CDR2 SASEGT, per germline. The length of the CDR3 is 13 residues. V lost 6 bases, J lost 5 bases, and 13 bases lay in between.

A few counts support this clonotype. J is TRBJ2-7 and V is TRBV11-2, with 11 positions matching TRBD2. CDR1 is SGHAT and CDR2 is FQNNGV in the germline V gene. The CDR3 extends over 15 amino acids. Trimming at V came to 6 bases and at J to 0 bases, leaving 4 bases not matched to a gene. The CDR3 region is CASSQTSGVSYEQYF. CDR3 nucleotide sequence: TGTGCCAGCAGTCAGACTAGCGGGGTCTCCTACGAGCAGTACTTC.

This clonotype was seen repeatedly, ten times or more. V usage is TRBV12-3 or TRBV12-4 and J usage is TRBJ1-1; no clear D. V shed 8 bases and J shed 1 base, with 5 bases lying between them. The CDR3 has 11 amino acids. CDR3 amino acids: CASEKNTEAFF. Here the CDR3 DNA reads TGTGCCAGCGAGAAGAACACTGAAGCTTTCTTT.

The chain uses TRBV29-1 and TRBJ2-7, with D possibly being TRBD1 (6 bases). The CDR3 is 12 residues long. Per the germline V gene, CDR1 is SQVTM and CDR2 is ANQGSEA. The V gene lost 2 bases and the J gene lost 6 bases, with 11 bases spanning the gap. CDR3 nucleotides: TGCAGCGTTGAACTGGGGGCTCGCGAGCAGTACTTC. It is translated as CSVELGAREQYF.

Ten or more counts support this clonotype. The gene calls are TRBV7-2 and TRBJ2-1; TRBD2 is a possible D gene (5 bases). CDR1 and CDR2 (germline): SGHTA, FQGNSA. This CDR3 contains 15 residues. Trimming removed 6 bases from V and 0 bases from J, with 12 bases in between. This CDR3 is CASSKGSGSYNEQFF. The CDR3 nucleotides are TGTGCCAGCAGTAAGGGCAGCGGCTCCTACAATGAGCAGTTCTTC.

The chain joins TRBV15 to TRBJ2-7; D uncertain. The V gene lost 0 bases and the J gene lost 4 bases, with 10 bases spanning the gap. The CDR3 is 14 amino acids. Germline CDR1 reads LNHNV; CDR2 reads YYDKDF (reference sequence). This CDR3 reads CATSRDRAPYEQYV. CDR3 nucleotide sequence: TGTGCCACCAGCAGAGATCGGGCACCTTACGAGCAGTACGTC.

The rearrangement uses TRBV28 and TRBJ2-3, with TRBD2 matching 8 bases. The CDR3 has 15 amino acids. V lost 2 bases, J lost 4 bases, and 5 bases stayed unmatched. Per germline, CDR1 MDHEN and CDR2 SYDVKM. The CDR3 DNA reads as TGTGCCAGCAGTTTAGAGGTAGCGGGACCAGATACGCAGTATTTT. Its translation is CASSLEVAGPDTQYF.

This clonotype was seen many times. The V and J genes are TRBV24-1 and TRBJ2-2; D unresolved. There are 17 residues in the CDR3. Germline V gene data show CDR1 as KGHDR and CDR2 as SFDVKD. V was clipped by 3 bases and J by 1 base, with 14 bases between them. The chain's CDR3 is CATSDIQWAGNTGELFF. The CDR3 nucleotides are TGTGCCACCAGTGATATCCAATGGGCAGGGAACACCGGGGAGCTGTTTTTT.

The rearrangement joins TRBV2 to TRBJ1-1; D perhaps matches TRBD1 (5 bases). Trimming stripped 0 bases from V and 4 bases from J, with 6 bases between. Germline V lookup: CDR1 SNHLY, CDR2 FYNNEI. There are 13 residues in the CDR3. CDR3 loop: CASSEAGGTEAFF. CDR3 DNA: TGTGCCAGCAGTGAAGCTGGGGGCACTGAAGCTTTCTTT.

This clonotype was detected only once. The chain has TRBV3-1 and TRBJ2-5; D is perhaps TRBD1 (5 bases). Between the trimmed V and J ends, which lost 2 bases and 0 bases, there was a span of 7 bases. This CDR3 has 14 amino acids. The V gene's germline CDR1 is LGHDT and CDR2 YNNKEL (reference sequence). CDR3 loop: CASSQSGYQETQYF. The DNA for the CDR3 is TGTGCCAGCAGCCAATCAGGGTACCAAGAGACCCAGTACTTC.

This clonotype has just one count. The gene calls are TRBV29-1 and TRBJ2-5, with TRBD1 as a possible D gene (5 bases). Between the trimmed V and J ends, which lost 3 bases and 0 bases, there was a span of 11 bases. This CDR3 comprises 14 residues. Germline V CDR1 and CDR2: SQVTM, ANQGSEA. DNA for the CDR3: TGCAGCGTTGACAGGGCCCTGTACCAAGAGACCCAGTACTTC. It translates to CSVDRALYQETQYF.

This clonotype occurred a few times. V gene TRBV12-3 or TRBV12-4 combines with J gene TRBJ2-1; the match to TRBD2 covers 11 bases. This CDR3 is built from 14 residues. The V and J ends lost 2 bases and 9 bases, in that order; junction bases with no gene match: 3. The CDR3 spells CASSLIAGGSEQFF. Written as DNA, the CDR3 is TGTGCCAGCAGTTTAATAGCGGGAGGGTCTGAGCAGTTCTTC.

In this sample, this clonotype turned up many times. The chain is built from TRBV5-1 and TRBJ2-7, with D possibly TRBD1 on 5 matching bases. CDR1 and CDR2 (germline): SGHRS, YFSETQ. V lost 3 bases and J 4 bases, leaving 11 bases between the germline ends. This CDR3 comprises 13 residues. CDR3 amino acids: CASSSPGLYEQYF. CDR3 in DNA: TGCGCCAGCAGCTCTCCAGGGTTGTACGAGCAGTACTTC.

The CDR3 nucleotides are TGTGCCAGCTCACCGGCCGCCCAACAAGAGACCCAGTACTTC. Translated, it gives CASSPAAQQETQYF. The rearrangement joins TRBV18 to TRBJ2-5; no reliable D call. The CDR3 is 14 amino acids. Trimming took 3 bases from V and 2 from J, leaving 10 bases between them. The V gene's germline CDR1 is KGHSH and CDR2 LQKENI.

This chain joins TRBV10-3 and TRBJ2-1; D uncertain. Germline V gene lookup returns CDR1 ENHRY and CDR2 SYGVKD. CDR3 length: 12 residues. The V gene lost 5 bases and the J gene lost 10 bases, with 12 bases spanning the gap. The CDR3 nucleotides are TGTGCCATCAGTCCCTCACGTGCGGAGCAGTTCTTC. Its protein is CAISPSRAEQFF.

In DNA, the CDR3 is TGCGCCAGCAGCCAATGGACTTCTAGCACAGATACGCAGTATTTT. Translating gives CASSQWTSSTDTQYF. The chain combines TRBV4-1 with TRBJ2-3; tentative D call: TRBD2 (5 bases). The CDR3 consists of 15 residues. Germline V CDR1 and CDR2: MGHRA, YSYEKL. V lost 2 bases and J lost 0, with 9 bases in between.

This clonotype was counted a few times. The chain links TRBV5-1 to TRBJ2-3; tentatively, D is TRBD1 (6 bases). Between the trimmed V and J ends, which lost 0 bases and 0 bases, there was a span of 11 bases. This CDR3 comprises 16 residues. The germline V gene encodes CDR1 SGHRS and CDR2 YFSETQ. The CDR3 DNA reads TGCGCCAGCAGCTTGGAGGGACAACCGAGCACAGATACGCAGTATTTT. It is translated as CASSLEGQPSTDTQYF.

This clonotype was counted only a few times. The chain joins TRBV7-3 to TRBJ2-2; TRBD2 matches at 10 bases. Unmatched junction bases numbered 4, after V lost 5 bases and J lost 4 bases. The germline CDR1 and CDR2 sequences are SGHTA and FQGTGA. The length of the CDR3 is 15 residues. The CDR3 here is CASSPGTSVTGELFF. The CDR3 DNA is TGTGCCAGCAGCCCTGGGACTAGCGTCACCGGGGAGCTGTTTTTT.

The chain carries TRBV11-2 and TRBJ2-2; 13 nucleotides agree with TRBD2. Germline assignment: CDR1 SGHAT and CDR2 FQNNGV. V gave up 3 bases and J gave up 1 base; unmatched junction bases: 5. This CDR3 is built from 18 residues. The CDR3 coding sequence is TGTGCCAGCAGCTTGTTGACTAGCGGGAGGAGGAACACCGGGGAGCTGTTTTTT. Translation: CASSLLTSGRRNTGELFF.

This clonotype was seen ten or more times. This chain connects TRBV5-1 to TRBJ1-1; the D gene is possibly TRBD1 (6 bases). The CDR3 is made up of 15 amino acids. V lost 1 base to trimming and J lost 5 bases, with 15 bases between them. Germline assignment: CDR1 SGHRS and CDR2 YFSETQ. In DNA form, the CDR3 reads TGCGCCAGCAGCTTGAGCGGCAGGGGAGGGACTGAAGCTTTCTTT. Encoded protein: CASSLSGRGGTEAFF.

The table lists this clonotype with many counts. The J gene is TRBJ1-2, the V gene TRBV14; D is uncertain. CDR1 is SGHDN, CDR2 FVKESK, per germline. Trimming took 4 bases from V and 8 from J, leaving 11 bases between them. CDR3 size: 12 residues. Written as DNA, the CDR3 is TGTGCCAGCAGCCCAGGACCGGGAGGCTACACCTTC. This gives the protein CASSPGPGGYTF.

This clonotype was seen only a few times. V and J are TRBV20-1 and TRBJ2-7; D might be TRBD1 (6 bases). The CDR3 extends over 13 amino acids. Germline V gene sequence: CDR1 DFQATT, CDR2 SNEGSKA (reference sequence). Trimming took off 0 bases at V and 2 bases at J, with 8 bases between the two ends. This CDR3 reads CSARDGTPYEQYV. In DNA, the CDR3 is TGCAGTGCTAGAGATGGGACACCCTACGAGCAGTACGTC.

This clonotype has a handful of counts. This rearrangement joins TRBV9 to TRBJ2-7; TRBD1 matches 10 bases. This CDR3 spans 14 amino acids. CDR1 is SGDLS, CDR2 YYNGEE, per germline. V lost 0 bases, J lost 7 bases, and 4 bases stayed unmatched. CDR3 bases: TGTGCCAGCAGCGTAGGTGGGACAGGGGAAGAGCAGTACTTC. It is translated as CASSVGGTGEEQYF.

V and J are TRBV5-6 and TRBJ1-1; 7 positions agree with TRBD1. After removal of 7 bases from V and 5 bases from J, the junction contained 14 bases not matched to a gene. This CDR3 spans 15 amino acids. Germline values: CDR1 SGHDT, CDR2 YYEEEE. This chain's CDR3 is CASCYPPPGGTEAFF. The CDR3 DNA sequence: TGTGCCAGCTGCTACCCACCTCCAGGGGGGACTGAAGCTTTCTTT.

The rearrangement links TRBV12-3 or TRBV12-4 to TRBJ2-1; 8 nucleotides match TRBD2. The CDR3 sequence is 13 residues long. The junction had 11 bases not matched to a gene; V was cut back by 11 bases and J by 8 bases. The CDR3 protein is CASSGGTVDEQFF. The CDR3 DNA is TGTGCCTCCTCGGGGGGGACGGTCGATGAGCAGTTCTTC.